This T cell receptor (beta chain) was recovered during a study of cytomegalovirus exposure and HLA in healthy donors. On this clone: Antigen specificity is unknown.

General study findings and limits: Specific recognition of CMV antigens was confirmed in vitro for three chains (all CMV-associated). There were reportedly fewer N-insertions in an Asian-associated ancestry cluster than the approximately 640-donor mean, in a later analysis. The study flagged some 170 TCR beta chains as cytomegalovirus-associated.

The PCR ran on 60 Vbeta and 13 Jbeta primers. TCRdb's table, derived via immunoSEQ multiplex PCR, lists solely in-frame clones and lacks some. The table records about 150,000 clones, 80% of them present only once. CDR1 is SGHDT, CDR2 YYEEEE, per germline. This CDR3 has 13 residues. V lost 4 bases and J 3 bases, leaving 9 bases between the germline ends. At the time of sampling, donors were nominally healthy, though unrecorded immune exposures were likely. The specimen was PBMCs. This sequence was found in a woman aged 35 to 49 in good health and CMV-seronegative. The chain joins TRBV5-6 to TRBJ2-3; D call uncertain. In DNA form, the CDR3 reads TGTGCCAGCAGCCGAGTCGAAACAGATACGCAGTATTTT. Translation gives CASSRVETDTQYF.